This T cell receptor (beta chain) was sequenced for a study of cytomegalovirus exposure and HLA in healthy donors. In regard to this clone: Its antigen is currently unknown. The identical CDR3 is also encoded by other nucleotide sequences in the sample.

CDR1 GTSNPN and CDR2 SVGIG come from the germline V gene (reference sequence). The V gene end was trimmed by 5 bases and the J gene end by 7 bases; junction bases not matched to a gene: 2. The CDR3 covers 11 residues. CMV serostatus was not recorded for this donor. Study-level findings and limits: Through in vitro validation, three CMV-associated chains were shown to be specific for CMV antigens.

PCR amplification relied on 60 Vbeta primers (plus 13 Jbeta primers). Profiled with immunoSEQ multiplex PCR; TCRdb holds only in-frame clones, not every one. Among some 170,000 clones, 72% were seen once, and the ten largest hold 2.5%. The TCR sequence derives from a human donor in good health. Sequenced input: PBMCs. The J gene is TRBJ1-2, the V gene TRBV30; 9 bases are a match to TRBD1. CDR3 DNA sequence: TGTGCCTGGTCGACAGGGGGTGGCTACACCTTC. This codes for CAWSTGGGYTF. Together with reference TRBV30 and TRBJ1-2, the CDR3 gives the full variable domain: SQTIHQWPATLVQPVGSPLSLECTVEGTSNPNLYWYRQAAGRGLQLLFYSVGIGQISSEVPQNLSASRPQDRQFILSSKKLLLSDSGFYLCAWSTGGGYTFGSGTRLTVV.